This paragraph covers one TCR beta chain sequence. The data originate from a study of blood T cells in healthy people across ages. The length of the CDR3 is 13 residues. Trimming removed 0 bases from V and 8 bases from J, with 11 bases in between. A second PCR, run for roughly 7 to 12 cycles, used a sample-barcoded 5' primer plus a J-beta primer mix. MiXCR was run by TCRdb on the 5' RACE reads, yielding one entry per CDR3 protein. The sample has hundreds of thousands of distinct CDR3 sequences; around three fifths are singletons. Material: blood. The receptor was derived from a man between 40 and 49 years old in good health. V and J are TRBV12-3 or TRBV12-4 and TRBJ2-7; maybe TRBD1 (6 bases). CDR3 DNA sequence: TGTGCCAGCAGTTTAGCGCGTTGGGGGCAGCAGTACTTC. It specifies CASSLARWGQQYF.